This TCR beta chain originates from a study of PD-1 blockade in classical Hodgkin lymphoma. Described time point: cycle 4 day 1 (C4D1), after more than five weeks of nivolumab. Every patient experienced relapse after autologous stem cell transplantation, and brentuximab vedotin exposure varied. Note on this clone: Its antigen remains unidentified.

Study-wide points: Lower baseline TCR diversity was reported for newly diagnosed patients than for healthy donors.

TCRdb's copy holds only in-frame clones and misses some; the assay was immunoSEQ multiplex PCR. Of around 25,000 clones in the sample, about 70% were seen once. This CDR3 is built from 14 residues. Germline V lookup: CDR1 MNHEY, CDR2 SVGAGI. Trimming took off 7 bases at V and 2 bases at J, with 12 bases between the two ends. This specimen consisted of peripheral blood mononuclear cells (PBMCs), obtained before the fourth cycle of nivolumab. V usage is TRBV6-5 and J usage is TRBJ1-5; D gene unclear. The TCR originated in a human donor with classical Hodgkin lymphoma. The CDR3 DNA sequence: TGTGCCAGCACCGTGGGTTTGGGCAATCAGCCCCAGCATTTT. Its translation is CASTVGLGNQPQHF.